These T cell receptor beta chains were read from a single sample in a study of sequential checkpoint blockade in melanoma. TCRdb's table, derived via immunoSEQ multiplex PCR, lists solely in-frame clones and lacks some. The sample lists roughly 19,000 clones, around 80% occurring once. The sequencing used CD8+ T cells sorted from blood (inferred from file names), collected from a patient given nivolumab and ipilimumab in sequence. These TCRs come from a human donor with melanoma. Both conserved end residues are part of each CDR3. The order of the fields is clone size, V gene, D gene, J gene, CDR3 protein, CDR3 DNA. D genes are given only for firm matches. Clone size appears in some rows only: once, few, many, or a class for an expanded clone.

NA	TRBV19	NA	TRBJ2-1	CASTPGTEPYNEQFF	TGTGCCAGTACTCCCGGGACTGAGCCTTACAATGAGCAGTTCTTC
few	TRBV7-9	TRBD1	TRBJ2-5	CASSSGQQATYQETQYF	TGTGCCAGCAGCTCGGGACAGCAAGCTACGTACCAAGAGACCCAGTACTTC
NA	TRBV28	TRBD2	TRBJ2-7	CASSFRTSETFSSYEQYF	TGTGCCAGCAGTTTCCGGACTAGCGAAACGTTCAGCTCCTACGAGCAGTACTTC
NA	TRBV5-6	NA	TRBJ1-4	CASSLEGVKLFF	TGTGCCAGCAGCTTGGAGGGAGTGAAACTGTTTTTT
NA	TRBV7-9	TRBD2	TRBJ2-1	CASSLLSGSALGGMGEQFF	TGTGCCAGCAGCTTACTTAGCGGGAGCGCCCTCGGGGGTATGGGTGAGCAGTTCTTC
NA	TRBV29-1	TRBD2	TRBJ2-2	CSVPGGTGELFF	TGCAGCGTTCCGGGGGGCACCGGGGAGCTGTTTTTT
NA	TRBV2	NA	TRBJ2-5	CASSDPGLEETQYF	TGTGCCAGCAGTGACCCTGGACTTGAAGAGACCCAGTACTTC
NA	TRBV27	TRBD2	TRBJ2-3	CASSLEGLADQYF	TGTGCCAGCAGTTTAGAGGGACTAGCGGATCAGTATTTT
NA	TRBV9	TRBD2	TRBJ2-2	CASSPLTSGGLAATGELFF	TGTGCCAGCAGCCCACTGACTAGCGGGGGGCTAGCAGCGACCGGGGAGCTGTTTTTT
NA	TRBV15	TRBD2	TRBJ2-3	CATAGGLAGEGTDTQYF	TGTGCCACCGCAGGCGGGCTAGCGGGGGAGGGGACAGATACGCAGTATTTT
once	TRBV28	NA	TRBJ2-5	CASSPIGEVRETQYF	TGTGCCAGCAGTCCTATTGGCGAGGTTCGAGAGACCCAGTACTTC
NA	TRBV5-8	TRBD2	TRBJ2-1	CASSVAGLDYNEQFF	TGTGCCAGCAGCGTAGCGGGACTTGACTACAATGAGCAGTTCTTC
NA	TRBV7-6	NA	TRBJ1-3	CASSSFPPGSGNTIYF	TGTGCCAGCAGCTCGTTCCCCCCGGGTTCTGGAAACACCATATATTTT
NA	TRBV5-6	NA	TRBJ2-2	CASSLQVSGELFF	TGTGCCAGCAGCCTCCAGGTGTCCGGGGAGCTGTTTTTT
NA	TRBV19	NA	TRBJ2-3	CATGSGTDTQYF	TGTGCCACTGGTAGCGGCACAGATACGCAGTATTTT
NA	TRBV19	TRBD2	TRBJ2-7	CASSIDLAGEMYF	TGTGCCAGTAGTATAGACCTAGCGGGAGAGATGTACTTC
NA	TRBV6-5	NA	TRBJ1-2	CASSYPVETNYGYTF	TGTGCCAGCAGTTACCCGGTAGAAACTAACTATGGCTACACCTTC
NA	TRBV5-6	TRBD2	TRBJ2-3	CASSPGLAGGTDTQYF	TGTGCCAGCAGCCCCGGACTAGCGGGGGGCACAGATACGCAGTATTTT
NA	TRBV11-1	TRBD1	TRBJ2-7	CASSLVRGKSYEQYF	TGTGCCAGCAGCTTAGTCAGGGGGAAATCCTACGAGCAGTACTTC
NA	TRBV7-8	TRBD1	TRBJ1-3	CASSLLDREDTIYF	TGTGCCAGCAGCTTATTGGACAGGGAAGACACCATATATTTT
NA	TRBV7-9	TRBD2	TRBJ2-7	CASSLEAAGGEQYF	TGTGCCAGCAGCTTAGAGGCAGCGGGGGGGGAGCAGTACTTC
NA	TRBV19	TRBD2	TRBJ2-3	CASGGLATSRDTQYF	TGTGCCAGTGGGGGACTAGCCACATCCCGTGATACGCAGTATTTT
NA	TRBV6-5	TRBD1	TRBJ1-1	CASSPDRVAEAFF	TGTGCCAGCAGCCCCGACAGGGTGGCTGAAGCTTTCTTT
NA	TRBV6-5	NA	TRBJ1-1	CASSYQGKNTEAFF	TGTGCCAGCAGTTACCAGGGTAAGAACACTGAAGCTTTCTTT
NA	TRBV7-8	TRBD1	TRBJ1-2	CASSFPGTDGYTF	TGTGCCAGCAGCTTCCCCGGGACAGATGGCTACACCTTC
NA	TRBV5-8	NA	TRBJ1-6	CASSLPGSPLHF	TGCGCCAGCAGCTTGCCGGGTTCACCCCTCCACTTT
NA	TRBV13	TRBD1	TRBJ2-1	CASSLEGQGKYNEQFF	TGTGCCAGCAGCTTAGAGGGACAGGGGAAATACAATGAGCAGTTCTTC
NA	TRBV4-1	TRBD2	TRBJ2-1	CASSQESAGVANEQFF	TGCGCCAGCAGCCAAGAAAGCGCGGGAGTGGCCAATGAGCAGTTCTTC
NA	TRBV6-1	NA	TRBJ2-7	CASRDSRPEQYF	TGTGCCAGCAGGGACTCCCGGCCAGAGCAGTACTTC
NA	TRBV28	NA	TRBJ2-7	CASSLDRTYEQYF	TGTGCCAGCAGTTTGGACAGAACCTACGAGCAGTACTTC
NA	TRBV7-9	NA	TRBJ2-3	CASSLTSGSTDTQYF	TGTGCCAGCAGCTTGACCAGCGGGAGCACAGATACGCAGTATTTT
NA	TRBV19	NA	TRBJ2-1	CASSVDSNNEQFF	TGTGCCAGTAGTGTGGACAGTAACAATGAGCAGTTCTTC
NA	TRBV4-1	TRBD1	TRBJ1-1	CASSQGQGFTEAFF	TGCGCCAGCAGCCAGGGACAGGGGTTCACTGAAGCTTTCTTT
few	TRBV7-9	NA	TRBJ1-2	CASSSSGGNYGYTF	TGTGCCAGCAGCTCCTCGGGGGGTAACTATGGCTACACCTTC
NA	TRBV2	NA	TRBJ2-7	CASGRVIRDEQYF	TGTGCCAGCGGCAGGGTTATCAGGGACGAGCAGTACTTC
NA	TRBV2	NA	TRBJ1-1	CASSEAGTGGDTEAFF	TGTGCCAGCAGTGAAGCTGGGACGGGGGGGGACACTGAAGCTTTCTTT
few	TRBV7-9	NA	TRBJ1-1	CASSLQGGEAFF	TGTGCCAGCAGCTTACAGGGCGGTGAAGCTTTCTTT
NA	TRBV2	TRBD1	TRBJ1-3	CASRSGTASSGNTIYF	TGTGCCAGCAGGTCCGGGACAGCGTCCTCTGGAAACACCATATATTTT
NA	TRBV2	NA	TRBJ2-1	CASSEWSVEMVYEQFF	TGTGCCAGCAGTGAATGGAGTGTTGAAATGGTCTATGAGCAGTTCTTC
NA	TRBV30	TRBD1	TRBJ1-1	CAWSVLTGGAFF	TGTGCCTGGAGTGTCTTGACAGGGGGAGCTTTCTTT
NA	TRBV7-6	NA	TRBJ1-1	CASSLGRGSEAFF	TGTGCCAGCAGCCTAGGCAGGGGTTCTGAAGCTTTCTTT
NA	TRBV5-4	NA	TRBJ1-2	CASSPERSGYYTF	TGTGCCAGCAGCCCGGAACGATCCGGGTACTACACCTTC
NA	TRBV28	NA	TRBJ1-3	CASSFRWGKWAESGNTIYF	TGTGCCAGCAGTTTCCGGTGGGGCAAGTGGGCTGAGTCTGGAAACACCATATATTTT
once	TRBV29-1	TRBD2	TRBJ2-7	CSAFSGSYEQYF	TGCAGCGCCTTTAGCGGGAGCTACGAGCAGTACTTC
NA	TRBV12-5	TRBD1	TRBJ1-2	CASGLDGQALDGYTF	TGTGCTAGTGGTTTGGATGGACAGGCCTTAGATGGCTACACCTTC
NA	TRBV9	TRBD2	TRBJ2-1	CASSTPYGGGPYNEQFF	TGTGCCAGCAGCACTCCCTACGGGGGGGGGCCATACAATGAGCAGTTCTTC
NA	TRBV5-6	NA	TRBJ1-1	CASSLVWGVGTEAFF	TGTGCCAGCAGCTTGGTTTGGGGAGTTGGGACTGAAGCTTTCTTT
NA	TRBV21-1	NA	TRBJ1-2	CASSKEGRGYTF	TGTGCCAGCAGCAAAGAGGGGCGGGGCTACACCTTC
NA	TRBV19	TRBD1	TRBJ2-3	CASSPRQGAAGTDTQYF	TGTGCCAGTAGTCCTCGACAGGGGGCGGCGGGAACAGATACGCAGTATTTT
NA	TRBV28	TRBD1	TRBJ2-7	CASSLPQGAREQYF	TGTGCCAGCAGTTTACCACAGGGGGCAAGGGAGCAGTACTTC
once	TRBV28	NA	TRBJ1-6	CASSPRSSYNSPLHF	TGTGCCAGCAGTCCCAGGTCCTCCTATAATTCACCCCTCCACTTT
NA	TRBV6-6	NA	TRBJ2-7	CASSYEPSSYEQYF	TGTGCCAGCAGTTATGAGCCGAGCTCCTACGAGCAGTACTTC
NA	TRBV27	NA	TRBJ1-4	CASSSGQGRNEKLFF	TGTGCCAGCAGCAGTGGGCAGGGTCGAAATGAAAAACTGTTTTTT